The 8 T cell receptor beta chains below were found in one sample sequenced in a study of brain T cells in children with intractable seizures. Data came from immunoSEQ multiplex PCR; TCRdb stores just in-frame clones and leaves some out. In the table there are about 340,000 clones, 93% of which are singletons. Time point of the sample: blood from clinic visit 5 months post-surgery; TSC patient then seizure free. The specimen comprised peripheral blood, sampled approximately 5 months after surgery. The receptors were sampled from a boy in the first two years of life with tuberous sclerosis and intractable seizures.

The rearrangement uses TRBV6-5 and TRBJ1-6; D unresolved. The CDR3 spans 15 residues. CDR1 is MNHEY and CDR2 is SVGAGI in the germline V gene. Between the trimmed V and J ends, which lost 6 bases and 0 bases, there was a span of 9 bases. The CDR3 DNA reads TGTGCCAGCAGCTTAATCCCCTCCTATAATTCACCCCTCCACTTT. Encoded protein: CASSLIPSYNSPLHF.

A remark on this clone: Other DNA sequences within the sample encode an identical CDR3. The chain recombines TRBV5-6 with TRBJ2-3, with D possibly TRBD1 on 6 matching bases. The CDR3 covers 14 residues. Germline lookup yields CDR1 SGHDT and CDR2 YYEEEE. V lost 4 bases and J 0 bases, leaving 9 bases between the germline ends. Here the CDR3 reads CASSLGQSTDTQYF. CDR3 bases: TGTGCCAGCAGCCTAGGACAGAGCACAGATACGCAGTATTTT.

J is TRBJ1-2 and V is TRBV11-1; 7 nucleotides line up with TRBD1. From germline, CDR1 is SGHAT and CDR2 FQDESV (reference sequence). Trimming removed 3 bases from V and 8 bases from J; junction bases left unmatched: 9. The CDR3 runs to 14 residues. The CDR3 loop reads CASSFLQGIGGYTF. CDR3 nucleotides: TGTGCCAGCAGCTTTTTACAGGGGATTGGCGGCTACACCTTC.

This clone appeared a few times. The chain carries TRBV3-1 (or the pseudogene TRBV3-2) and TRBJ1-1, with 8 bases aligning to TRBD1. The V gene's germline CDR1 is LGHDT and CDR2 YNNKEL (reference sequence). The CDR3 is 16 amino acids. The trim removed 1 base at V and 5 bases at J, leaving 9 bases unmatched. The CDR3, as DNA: TGTGCCAGCAGCCAAGCGACCTGGACAGGGAGAACTGAAGCTTTCTTT. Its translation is CASSQATWTGRTEAFF.

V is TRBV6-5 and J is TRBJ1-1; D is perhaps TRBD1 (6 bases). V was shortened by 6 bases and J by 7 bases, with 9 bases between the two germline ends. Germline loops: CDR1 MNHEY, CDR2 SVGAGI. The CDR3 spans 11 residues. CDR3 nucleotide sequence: TGTGCCAGCAGACAGGGTTATGAAGCTTTCTTT. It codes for CASRQGYEAFF.

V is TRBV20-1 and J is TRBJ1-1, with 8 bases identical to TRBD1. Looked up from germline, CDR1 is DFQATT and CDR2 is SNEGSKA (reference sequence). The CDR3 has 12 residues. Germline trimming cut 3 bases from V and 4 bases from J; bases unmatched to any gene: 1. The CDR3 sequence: CSASDRGTEAFF. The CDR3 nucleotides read TGCAGTGCTAGTGACAGGGGCACTGAAGCTTTCTTT.

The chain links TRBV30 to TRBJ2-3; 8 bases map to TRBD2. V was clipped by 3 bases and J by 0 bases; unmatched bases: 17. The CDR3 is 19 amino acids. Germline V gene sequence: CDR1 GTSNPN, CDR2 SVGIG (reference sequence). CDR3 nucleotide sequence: TGTGCCTGGAGAAGGGGTCCTCATGTTAGCGGGATAAGCACAGATACGCAGTATTTT. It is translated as CAWRRGPHVSGISTDTQYF.

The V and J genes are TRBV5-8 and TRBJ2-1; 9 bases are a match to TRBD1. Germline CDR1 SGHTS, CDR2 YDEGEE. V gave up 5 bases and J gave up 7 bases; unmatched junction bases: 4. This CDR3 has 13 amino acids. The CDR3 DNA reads TGTGCCAGCAGGCGGACAGGGGTAAATGAGCAGTTCTTC. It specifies CASRRTGVNEQFF.